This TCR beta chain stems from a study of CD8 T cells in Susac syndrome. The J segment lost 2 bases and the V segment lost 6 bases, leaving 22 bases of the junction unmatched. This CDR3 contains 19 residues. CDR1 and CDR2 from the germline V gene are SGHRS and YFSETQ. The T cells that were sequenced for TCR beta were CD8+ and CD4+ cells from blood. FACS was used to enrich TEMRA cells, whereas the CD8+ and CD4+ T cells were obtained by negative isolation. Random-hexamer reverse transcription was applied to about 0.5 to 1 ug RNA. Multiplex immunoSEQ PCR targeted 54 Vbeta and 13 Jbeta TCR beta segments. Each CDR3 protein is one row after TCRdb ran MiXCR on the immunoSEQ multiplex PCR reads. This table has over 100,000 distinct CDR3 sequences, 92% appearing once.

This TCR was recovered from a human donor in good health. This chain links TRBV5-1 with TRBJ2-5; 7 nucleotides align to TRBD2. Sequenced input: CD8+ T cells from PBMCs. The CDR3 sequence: CASKRSLVAGGDKQETQYF. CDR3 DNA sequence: TGCGCCAGCAAAAGGTCGTTGGTAGCGGGCGGCGATAAACAAGAGACCCAGTACTTC.